One and the same sample provided the 11 T cell receptor beta chains below, sequenced in a study of shared clonotypes between healthy human individuals (dated by TCRdb to between 2020 and 2021). Library preparation used the immunoSEQ multiplex PCR assay. Imported from immuneACCESS, the table was reduced by TCRdb to in-frame sequences with V and J called. These copies leave out some clones; in studies compared against another copy, an unresolved V gene accounts for under half, and the cause of the remainder is not known. For this sample there are some 1 million clones; around four fifths appear just once. The ten top clones hold about 1.5% of the sample. The sequencing sample was made of memory CD4+ T cells sorted from blood. This specimen's cell subset or site label, interpreted: CD45RA-negative fraction. The receptor source for this set is a man aged 18-30 years in good health.

The chain is built from TRBV6-5 and TRBJ1-2; possible D gene TRBD1, 6 bases. Per germline, CDR1 MNHEY and CDR2 SVGAGI. Between the trimmed V and J ends, which lost 0 bases and 5 bases, there was a span of 13 bases. The CDR3 contains 15 residues. This CDR3 reads CASSYSRDKEYGYTF. CDR3 DNA: TGTGCCAGCAGTTACTCGAGGGACAAAGAATATGGCTACACCTTC.

This clone was seen just once. The rearrangement links TRBV10-2 to TRBJ2-5; the match to TRBD2 covers 7 bases. The CDR3 loop spans 15 amino acids. Germline V gene lookup returns CDR1 WSHSY and CDR2 SAAADI. Unmatched junction bases numbered 10, after V lost 6 bases and J lost 3 bases. CDR3 DNA sequence: TGCGCCAGCAGACAATACGGGAGGCTCGAAGAGACCCAGTACTTC. This encodes CASRQYGRLEETQYF.

This clone was found a few times. V is TRBV5-5 and J is TRBJ2-6, with 8 bases identical to TRBD1. CDR3 length equals 18 residues. J gave up 0 bases and V 3 bases, and 8 bases lay outside the gene matches. Germline V lookup: CDR1 SGHKS, CDR2 YYEKEE (reference sequence). CDR3 in amino acids: CASSSWPGGFSGANVLTF. The DNA of the CDR3 is TGTGCCAGCAGCTCGTGGCCAGGGGGCTTCTCTGGGGCCAACGTCCTGACTTTC.

This clone was seen just once. This same CDR3 is encoded by further DNA sequences in the sample. DNA of the CDR3: TGTGCCAGCAGTCCGGGACAGGGGGCTTACGAGCAGTACTTC. Amino acids: CASSPGQGAYEQYF. The V call is TRBV2, the J call TRBJ2-7; 12 bases line up with TRBD1. Germline V gives CDR1 SNHLY, CDR2 FYNNEI. V was pared by 5 bases and J by 4 bases, with 3 bases of the junction left unmatched. This CDR3 has 14 residues.

The V call is TRBV6-1, the J call TRBJ1-4, with 8 bases fitting TRBD1. Losses at the gene ends were 4 bases for V and 3 bases for J; bases not matched to a gene: 4. CDR3 length equals 15 residues. CDR1 MNHNS and CDR2 SASEGT come from the germline V gene. The CDR3 loop is CASSATGGSNEKLFF. CDR3 DNA: TGTGCCAGCAGTGCCACAGGGGGATCTAATGAAAAACTGTTTTTT.

This clone was seen only a few times. This chain joins TRBV30 and TRBJ1-2, with D possibly being TRBD1 (5 bases). V was shortened by 0 bases and J by 4 bases, with 15 bases between the two germline ends. The CDR3 extends over 15 amino acids. CDR1 GTSNPN and CDR2 SVGIG come from the germline V gene (reference sequence). As DNA, the CDR3 is TGTGCCTGGAGTGTATATCCCGGACACGCCTATGGCTACACCTTC. Protein product: CAWSVYPGHAYGYTF.

The J gene is TRBJ2-7, the V gene TRBV5-1; D gene unclear. CDR1 and CDR2 from the germline V gene are SGHRS and YFSETQ. The V end lost 0 bases, the J end lost 3 bases, and 10 bases lay between the germline ends. CDR3 length equals 14 residues. In nucleotides, the CDR3 is TGCGCCAGCAGCTTGGCCCCCAGTTACTACGAGCAGTACTTC. Translating it yields CASSLAPSYYEQYF.

V usage is TRBV7-9 and J usage is TRBJ2-3; D unclear. The V gene's germline CDR1 is SEHNR and CDR2 FQNEAQ (reference sequence). V was clipped by 5 bases and J by 4 bases, with 13 bases between them. This CDR3 region has 14 residues. The CDR3 sequence: CASSLGEWADTQYF. As DNA, the CDR3 is TGTGCCAGCAGCCTAGGAGAGTGGGCAGATACGCAGTATTTT.

The chain is built from TRBV30 and TRBJ1-2; D is uncertain. There are 14 residues in the CDR3. CDR1 GTSNPN and CDR2 SVGIG come from the germline V gene (reference sequence). V lost 1 base and J lost 6, with 15 bases in between. CDR3 nucleotide sequence: TGTGCCTGGAGTGGCGTTGCAGGTATTGATGGCTACACCTTC. Protein product: CAWSGVAGIDGYTF.

This clone showed up just a few times. CDR3 DNA: TGCGCCAGCAAAGGGACAGGGACTTACAATGAGCAGTTCTTC. Protein: CASKGTGTYNEQFF. This rearrangement joins TRBV5-1 to TRBJ2-1; TRBD1 matches 9 bases. V trimming: 6 bases; J trimming: 4 bases; junction bases outside the gene matches: 5. The CDR3 contains 14 residues. Germline CDR1 SGHRS, CDR2 YFSETQ. Drawing the rest from reference TRBV5-1 and TRBJ2-1, the complete variable domain is KAGVTQTPRYLIKTRGQQVTLSCSPISGHRSVSWYQQTPGQGLQFLFEYFSETQRNKGNFPGRFSGRQFSNSRSEMNVSTLELGDSALYLCASKGTGTYNEQFFGPGTRLTVL.

This clone was seen only once. V gene TRBV18 combines with J gene TRBJ2-7, with TRBD2 matching over 10 bases. Germline V gene lookup returns CDR1 KGHSH and CDR2 LQKENI. V lost 2 bases, J lost 5 bases, and 6 bases stayed unmatched. This CDR3 contains 15 residues. CDR3 DNA: TGTGCCAGCTCACCATCTAGCGGGAGAGTCAACGAGCAGTACTTC. It yields the protein CASSPSSGRVNEQYF.